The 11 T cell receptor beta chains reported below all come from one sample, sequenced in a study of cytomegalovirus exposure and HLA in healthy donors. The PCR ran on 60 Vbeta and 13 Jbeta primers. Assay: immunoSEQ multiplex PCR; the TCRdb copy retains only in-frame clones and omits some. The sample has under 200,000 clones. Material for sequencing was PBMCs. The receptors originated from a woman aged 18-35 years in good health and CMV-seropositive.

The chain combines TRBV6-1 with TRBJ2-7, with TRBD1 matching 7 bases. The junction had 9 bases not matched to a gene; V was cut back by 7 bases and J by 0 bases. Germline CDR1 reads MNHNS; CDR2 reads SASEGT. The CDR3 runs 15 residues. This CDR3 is CASIERQGRSYEQYF. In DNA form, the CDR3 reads TGTGCCAGCATTGAGAGACAGGGTCGCTCCTACGAGCAGTACTTC.

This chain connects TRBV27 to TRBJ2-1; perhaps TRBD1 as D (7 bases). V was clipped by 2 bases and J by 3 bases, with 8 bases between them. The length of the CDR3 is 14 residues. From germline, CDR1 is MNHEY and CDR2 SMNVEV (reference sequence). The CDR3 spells CASSLQGGYNEQFF. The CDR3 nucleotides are TGTGCCAGCAGTTTACAGGGGGGCTACAATGAGCAGTTCTTC.

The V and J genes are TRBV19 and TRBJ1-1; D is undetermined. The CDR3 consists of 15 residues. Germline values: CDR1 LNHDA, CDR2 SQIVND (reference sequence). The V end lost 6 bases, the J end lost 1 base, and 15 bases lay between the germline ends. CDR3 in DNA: TGTGCCAGTAGCCCCCCCGGTTCGAGGAACACTGAAGCTTTCTTT. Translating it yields CASSPPGSRNTEAFF.

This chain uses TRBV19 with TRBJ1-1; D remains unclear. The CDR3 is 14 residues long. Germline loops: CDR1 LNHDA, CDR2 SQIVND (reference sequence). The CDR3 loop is CGQEGSPGDTEAFF. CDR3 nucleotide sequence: TGTGGCCAGGAGGGTAGTCCTGGGGACACTGAAGCTTTCTTT.

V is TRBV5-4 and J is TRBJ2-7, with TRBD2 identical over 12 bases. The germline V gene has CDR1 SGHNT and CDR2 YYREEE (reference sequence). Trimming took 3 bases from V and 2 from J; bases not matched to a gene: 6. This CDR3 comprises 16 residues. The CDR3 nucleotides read TGTGCCAGCAGCTCGCCTCTAGCGGGGGGGCCCTACGAGCAGTACTTC. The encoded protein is CASSSPLAGGPYEQYF.

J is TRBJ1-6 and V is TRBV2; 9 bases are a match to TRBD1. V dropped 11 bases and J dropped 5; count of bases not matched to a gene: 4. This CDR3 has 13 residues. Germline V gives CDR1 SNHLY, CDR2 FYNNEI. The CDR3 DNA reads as TGTGCCGGGGGACAGGGACATAATTCACCCCTCCACTTT. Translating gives CAGGQGHNSPLHF.

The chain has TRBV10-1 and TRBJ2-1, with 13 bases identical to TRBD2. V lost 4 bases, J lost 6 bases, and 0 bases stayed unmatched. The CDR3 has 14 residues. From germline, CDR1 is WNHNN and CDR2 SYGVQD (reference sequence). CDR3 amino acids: CASSGTSGSNEQFF. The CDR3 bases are TGCGCCAGCAGTGGGACTAGCGGGAGCAATGAGCAGTTCTTC.

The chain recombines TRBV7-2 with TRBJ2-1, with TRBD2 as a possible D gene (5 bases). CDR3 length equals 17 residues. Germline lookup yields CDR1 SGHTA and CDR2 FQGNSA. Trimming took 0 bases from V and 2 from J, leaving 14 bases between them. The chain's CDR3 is CASSLAGRVGAYNEQFF. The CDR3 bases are TGTGCCAGCAGCTTAGCTGGGCGGGTAGGTGCCTACAATGAGCAGTTCTTC. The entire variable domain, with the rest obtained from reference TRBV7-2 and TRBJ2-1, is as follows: GAGVSQSPSNKVTEKGKDVELRCDPISGHTALYWYRQSLGQGLEFLIYFQGNSAPDKSGLPSDRFSAERTGGSVSTLTIQRTQQEDSAVYLCASSLAGRVGAYNEQFFGPGTRLTVL.

The CDR3 sequence: CASSRAGNTEAFF. CDR3 DNA: TGTGCCAGTAGTAGGGCCGGTAACACTGAAGCTTTCTTT. This rearrangement joins TRBV19 to TRBJ1-1; D remains unclear. The V gene lost 4 bases and the J gene lost 2 bases, with 8 bases spanning the gap. The CDR3 covers 13 residues. CDR1 is LNHDA, CDR2 SQIVND, per germline (reference sequence).

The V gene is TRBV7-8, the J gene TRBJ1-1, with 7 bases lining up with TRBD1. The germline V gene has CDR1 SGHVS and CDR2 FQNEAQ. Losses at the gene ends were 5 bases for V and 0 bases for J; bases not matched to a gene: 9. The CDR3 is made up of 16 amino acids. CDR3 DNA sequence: TGTGCCAGCAGCATCAGACAGGGAGCGATGAACACTGAAGCTTTCTTT. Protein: CASSIRQGAMNTEAFF.

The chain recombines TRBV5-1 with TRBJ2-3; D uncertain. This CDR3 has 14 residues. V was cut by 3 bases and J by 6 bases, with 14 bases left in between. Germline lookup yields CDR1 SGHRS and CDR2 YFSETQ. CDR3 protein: CASSSFLAGDTQYF. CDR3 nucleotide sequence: TGCGCCAGCAGCTCGTTCTTAGCTGGCGATACGCAGTATTTT.